This T cell receptor beta chain was found in a study of T-cell memory formation after mild COVID-19 listed by TCRdb under 2021. Study-level background: TCR sequence clusters from the two donors were largely donor specific. The cohort was made up of two young adult volunteers, one female and one male, who were previously healthy. T-cell clones expanding and contracting after mild COVID-19 in a couple of donors were tracked by longitudinal TCRalpha and TCRbeta repertoire sequencing. General conclusions and limits of the study: Only two mild cases were covered in the study, and larger cohorts including severe cases with pre-infection samples were considered necessary. Whether the second-wave clones peaking on day 37 were SARS-CoV-2 specific was not confirmed. Clones that contracted from day 15 to 85 showed balanced CD4/CD8 phenotypes, whereas a second wave of clones that expanded from day 15 to 37 leaned towards CD4+. Contracting CD4+ clones appeared mostly in the CM and EM memory subsets, whereas CD8+ clones were enriched in EMRA. Some responding clones were found in pre-infection memory, which suggests that pre-existing cross-reactive memory T cells took part in the SARS-CoV-2 response.

TCRdb names Illumina NovaSeq 6000 as the instrument used. TCRalpha and TCRbeta cDNA libraries were constructed by 5'RACE with constant-segment primers, with sample barcodes and unique molecular identifiers being introduced. Trizol reagent was used to extract RNA from every sample. Library amplification was performed in two PCR steps, and a second sample barcode and Illumina TruSeq adapters were introduced in the second step. The libraries were sequenced on an Illumina NovaSeq using 2 x 150 bp paired-end reads. In the paper's pipeline: Reads were demultiplexed and collapsed into UMI-guided consensus sequences with migec v1.2.7. Using mixcr v2.1.11, UMI consensuses were aligned to TRA and TRB V and J templates and then assembled into clonotypes. Clonotypes were classified as expanded or contracted when called significant by both edgeR and NoisET, with noise models trained on biological replicates. For edgeR calls, a false discovery rate-adjusted p below 0.01 and a log2 fold-change threshold of 1 were applied. PCA with hierarchical clustering of max-normalized trajectories of the 1000 most abundant clonotypes was used as exploratory dynamics analysis. Each responding clone was given a CD4 or CD8 phenotype based on the CD4+ and CD8+ repertoires, which had been sequenced separately. TCRdb handled the public reads itself, with Q25 trimming in fastp and clone calling in MiXCR, and kept productive beta chains. Each record represents a unique CDR3 protein, reported with the most common genes and DNA among its rows. TCRdb's processing, not the authors' own work, is the source of the V and J calls. Across this sample there are 550,000 to 600,000 distinct CDR3 sequences, with around 16% seen only once. The ten largest clonotypes hold roughly 7.7% of the sample.

Taken from cysteine to phenylalanine, the CDR3 has 15 residues. Only the CDR3 DNA is retained, 45 bases long and in frame from the first base. Germline trimming amounts to 1 base on V and 3 bases on J, with 4 as the count of junction bases outside the gene matches. Based on the germline V gene (reference sequence), the CDR1 and CDR2 sequences are SEHNR and FQNEAQ. Ficoll-Paque density gradient centrifugation was the method used to isolate PBMCs. This clonotype has a handful of counts. It has no known antigen specificity. Base qualities are missing; no much larger clone stands one base away. The receptor comes from an adult woman who had mild COVID-19 (a few samples of this study predate the infection). The sample titles of this study are shuffled in the database, so cell type and time point are left out; the donor was told from shared clones. The sample consisted of PBMCs or a T cell subset sorted from them (not recorded which). The V and J segments used are TRBV7-9 and TRBJ2-5, and 8 junction bases match TRBD1. The DNA is TGTGCCAGCAGCTTAGTTTGGGACAGGAAAGAGACCCAGTACTTC. Translated, it gives CASSLVWDRKETQYF.